This is a list of T cell receptor beta chains from one sample in a study of beta chain features in type 1 diabetes. TCRdb's copy holds only in-frame clones and misses some; the assay was immunoSEQ multiplex PCR. Of around 170,000 clones in the sample, approximately 8.7% are singletons; the top ten hold under 0.75%. The sample consisted of central memory CD4+ T cells from blood. The receptor set was obtained from a woman younger than 45 with type 1 diabetes. CDR3s include the opening cysteine and the closing phenylalanine or tryptophan. Fields, in order: J gene, clone size, V gene, D gene, CDR3 protein, CDR3 DNA. The D gene is left open where the match is weak. Where a row states a size, it is once, few, many or the class of an expanded clone; other rows omit it.

TRBJ2-1 | few | TRBV29-1 | TRBD1 | CSSGQGASEQFF | TGCAGCTCGGGACAGGGGGCATCTGAGCAGTTCTTC
TRBJ1-5 | few | TRBV29-1 | . | CSVGWGTDQPQHF | TGCAGCGTTGGGTGGGGCACTGACCAGCCCCAGCATTTT
TRBJ1-2 | few | TRBV7-6 | . | CASSSPAEGSGYTF | TGTGCCAGCAGCTCACCGGCTGAGGGATCTGGCTACACCTTC
TRBJ1-5 | few | TRBV2 | . | CASTRVPTGVSNQPQHF | TGTGCCAGCACTCGAGTACCTACGGGAGTTAGCAATCAGCCCCAGCATTTT
TRBJ2-7 | . | TRBV5-1 | TRBD2 | CASSLVVAGEQREQYF | TGCGCCAGCAGCTTGGTAGTAGCGGGAGAACAACGCGAGCAGTACTTC
TRBJ2-2 | . | TRBV18 | . | CASSPSAGQNTGELFF | TGTGCCAGCTCACCGAGCGCGGGGCAGAACACCGGGGAGCTGTTTTTT
TRBJ1-5 | . | TRBV2 | . | CASTPDRISNQPQHF | TGTGCCAGCACCCCAGACAGGATCAGCAATCAGCCCCAGCATTTT
TRBJ1-3 | . | TRBV30 | . | CAWETGSGNTIYF | TGTGCCTGGGAAACAGGGTCCGGAAACACCATATATTTT
TRBJ1-2 | few | TRBV29-1 | TRBD1 | CSAGQGTNYGYTF | TGCAGCGCGGGACAGGGGACGAACTATGGCTACACCTTC
TRBJ2-7 | . | TRBV18 | TRBD2 | CASSPTSGSYEQYF | TGTGCCAGCTCACCGACTAGCGGGAGCTACGAGCAGTACTTC
TRBJ1-5 | . | TRBV19 | . | CASSKGRGGNQPQHF | TGTGCCAGTAGTAAGGGGAGGGGCGGCAATCAGCCCCAGCATTTT
TRBJ2-7 | . | TRBV2 | . | CASSLGQKYEQYF | TGTGCCAGCAGTCTAGGACAGAAATACGAGCAGTACTTC
TRBJ2-2 | . | TRBV28 | . | CASSILNTGELFF | TGTGCCAGCAGTATACTAAACACCGGGGAGCTGTTTTTT
TRBJ1-2 | . | TRBV6-5 | . | CASSNRFDGYTF | TGTGCCAGCAGTAACAGGTTTGATGGCTACACCTTC
TRBJ2-7 | . | TRBV5-1 | TRBD2 | CASSLGSGMGHEQYF | TGCGCCAGCAGCTTGGGTAGCGGGATGGGCCACGAGCAGTACTTC
TRBJ2-7 | . | TRBV5-1 | TRBD2 | CASSPGDYMGEQYF | TGCGCCAGCAGCCCGGGGGACTACATGGGCGAGCAGTACTTC
TRBJ1-2 | few | TRBV30 | . | CAWRGNRVHGYTF | TGTGCCTGGAGGGGAAACAGGGTTCATGGCTACACCTTC
TRBJ1-2 | few | TRBV6-5 | . | CASGRDQGYGYTF | TGTGCCAGCGGCAGAGATCAGGGCTATGGCTACACCTTC
TRBJ2-2 | . | TRBV7-2 | . | CASSQTGHVGDTGELFF | TGTGCCAGCAGCCAGACAGGTCACGTTGGGGACACCGGGGAGCTGTTTTTT
TRBJ2-3 | . | TRBV7-2 | . | CASSLVVWNRADTQYF | TGTGCCAGCAGCTTAGTTGTTTGGAACCGGGCAGATACGCAGTATTTT
TRBJ2-3 | few | TRBV7-9 | . | CASSLLRGIADTQYF | TGTGCCAGCAGCTTACTCCGGGGGATTGCAGATACGCAGTATTTT
TRBJ2-5 | . | TRBV6-5 | TRBD1 | CASSYSTGEETQYF | TGTGCCAGCAGTTACTCGACAGGGGAAGAGACCCAGTACTTC
TRBJ1-2 | . | TRBV14 | . | CASSQDGITGYTF | TGTGCCAGCAGCCAAGATGGCATCACTGGCTACACCTTC
TRBJ2-5 | . | TRBV5-4 | TRBD1 | CASSLAPLGRQGNGTQYF | TGTGCCAGCAGCTTAGCCCCCCTAGGTCGACAGGGGAACGGGACCCAGTACTTC
TRBJ2-5 | few | TRBV30 | TRBD2 | CAWRERRGTSGQETQYF | TGTGCCTGGAGGGAAAGACGGGGGACTAGCGGCCAAGAGACCCAGTACTTC
TRBJ2-7 | . | TRBV5-1 | . | CASRLQGTRSYEQYF | TGCGCCAGCAGGTTACAGGGCACACGATCCTACGAGCAGTACTTC
TRBJ1-2 | . | TRBV5-4 | . | CASSLDPNYGYTF | TGTGCCAGCAGCTTGGATCCTAATTATGGCTACACCTTC
TRBJ1-1 | . | TRBV4-2 | . | CASSQAGLENTEAFF | TGTGCCAGCAGCCAAGCAGGGTTGGAGAACACTGAAGCTTTCTTT
TRBJ2-7 | . | TRBV4-1 | TRBD1 | CASSHPDRKDYEQYF | TGCGCCAGCAGCCATCCGGACAGGAAGGACTACGAGCAGTACTTC
TRBJ2-7 | . | TRBV5-5 | TRBD1 | CASSPRAGTEYEQYF | TGTGCCAGCAGCCCCAGAGCCGGGACAGAATACGAGCAGTACTTC
TRBJ2-1 | few | TRBV28 | . | CASSFRGEQFF | TGTGCCAGCAGTTTCCGGGGTGAGCAGTTCTTC
TRBJ2-5 | few | TRBV5-1 | TRBD1 | CASSFTTGVQETQYF | TGCGCCAGCAGTTTCACAACAGGGGTCCAAGAGACCCAGTACTTC
TRBJ2-7 | few | TRBV2 | TRBD2 | CASSGGLAGEQYF | TGTGCCAGCAGTGGAGGACTAGCAGGCGAGCAGTACTTC
TRBJ2-7 | . | TRBV4-1 | . | CASRRGFEQYF | TGCGCCAGCAGGCGAGGGTTCGAGCAGTACTTC
TRBJ2-1 | . | TRBV29-1 | . | CSVEVELALQFF | TGCAGCGTTGAAGTTGAATTAGCCCTTCAGTTCTTC
TRBJ1-1 | . | TRBV29-1 | TRBD1 | CSVGDRVTNTEAFF | TGCAGCGTTGGGGACAGGGTAACGAACACTGAAGCTTTCTTT
TRBJ1-1 | few | TRBV29-1 | . | CSVGVFTGLNTEAFF | TGCAGCGTCGGAGTCTTTACAGGGTTGAACACTGAAGCTTTCTTT
TRBJ2-7 | . | TRBV11-3 | TRBD1 | CASSLEAGGGEQYF | TGTGCCAGCAGCTTAGAAGCAGGGGGCGGCGAGCAGTACTTC